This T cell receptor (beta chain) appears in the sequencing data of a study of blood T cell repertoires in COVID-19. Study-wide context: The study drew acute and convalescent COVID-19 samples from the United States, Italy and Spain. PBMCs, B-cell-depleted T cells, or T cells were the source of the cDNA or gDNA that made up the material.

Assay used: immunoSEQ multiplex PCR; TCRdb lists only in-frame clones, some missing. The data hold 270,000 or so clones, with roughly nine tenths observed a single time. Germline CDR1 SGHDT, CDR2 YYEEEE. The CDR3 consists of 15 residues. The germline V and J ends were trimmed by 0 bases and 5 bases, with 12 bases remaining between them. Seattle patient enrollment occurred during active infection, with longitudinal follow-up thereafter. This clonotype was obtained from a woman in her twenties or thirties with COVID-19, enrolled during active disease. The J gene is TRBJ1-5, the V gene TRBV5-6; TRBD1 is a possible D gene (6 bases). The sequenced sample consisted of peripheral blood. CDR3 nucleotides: TGTGCCAGCAGCTTGGCGGACAGAAGGGATCAGCCCCAGCATTTT. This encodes CASSLADRRDQPQHF.